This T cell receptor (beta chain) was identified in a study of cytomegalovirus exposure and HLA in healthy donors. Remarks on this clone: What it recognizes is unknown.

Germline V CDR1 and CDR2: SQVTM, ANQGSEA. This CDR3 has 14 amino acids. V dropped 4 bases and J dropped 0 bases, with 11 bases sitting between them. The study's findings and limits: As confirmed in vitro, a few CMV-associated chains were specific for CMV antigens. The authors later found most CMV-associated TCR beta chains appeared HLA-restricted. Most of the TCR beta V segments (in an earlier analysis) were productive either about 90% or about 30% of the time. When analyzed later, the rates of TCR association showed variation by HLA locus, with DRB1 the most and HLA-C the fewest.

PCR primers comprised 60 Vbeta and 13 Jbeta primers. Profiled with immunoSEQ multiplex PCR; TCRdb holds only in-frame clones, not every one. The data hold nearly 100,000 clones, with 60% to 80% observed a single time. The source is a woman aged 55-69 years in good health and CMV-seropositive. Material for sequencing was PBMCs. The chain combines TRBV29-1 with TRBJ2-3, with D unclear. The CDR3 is CSVALSGSTDTQYF. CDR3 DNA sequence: TGCAGCGTTGCGTTGTCAGGCAGCACAGATACGCAGTATTTT.